The present T cell receptor (beta chain) was sequenced within a study of cytomegalovirus exposure and HLA in healthy donors. Study results and limitations: Productive status was seen about 90% or about 30% of the time for most TCR beta V segments in an earlier analysis.

For this clone: The antigen remains unidentified. Other DNA sequences of this sample code for an identical CDR3.

Amplification used 60 Vbeta primers and 13 Jbeta primers. This table comes from immunoSEQ multiplex PCR, and its TCRdb copy is limited to in-frame clones, with some not included. This listing includes roughly 100,000 clones. Germline CDR1 ENHRY, CDR2 SYGVKD. V was shortened by 4 bases and J by 4 bases, with 4 bases between the two germline ends. The CDR3 runs to 11 residues. The TCR comes from a man aged 40-55 years in good health and CMV-seronegative. This rearrangement joins TRBV10-3 to TRBJ1-1; D gene uncertain. Sequencing used PBMCs. The CDR3 here is CAISGLTEAFF. The CDR3 DNA reads as TGTGCCATCAGTGGTCTCACTGAAGCTTTCTTT.